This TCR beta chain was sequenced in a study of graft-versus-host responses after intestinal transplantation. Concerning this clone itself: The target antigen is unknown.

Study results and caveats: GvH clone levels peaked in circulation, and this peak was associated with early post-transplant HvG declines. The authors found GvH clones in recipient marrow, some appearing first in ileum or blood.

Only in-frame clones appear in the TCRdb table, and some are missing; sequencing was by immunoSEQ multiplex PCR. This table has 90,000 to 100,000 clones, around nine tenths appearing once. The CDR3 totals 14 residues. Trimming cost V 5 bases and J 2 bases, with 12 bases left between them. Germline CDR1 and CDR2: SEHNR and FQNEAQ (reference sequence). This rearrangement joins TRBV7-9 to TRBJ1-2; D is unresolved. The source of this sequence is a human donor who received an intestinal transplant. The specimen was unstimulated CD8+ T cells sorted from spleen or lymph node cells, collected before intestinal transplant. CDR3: CASSPTTDNYGYTF. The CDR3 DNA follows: TGTGCCAGCAGCCCAACAACAGACAACTATGGCTACACCTTC.